This entry lists 22 T cell receptor beta chains sequenced from one sample in a study of blood T cell repertoires in COVID-19 (dated by TCRdb to 2019 to 2021). The protocol used for the library was the immunoSEQ multiplex PCR assay. The table comes from immuneACCESS by way of TCRdb, which keeps in-frame sequences with V and J called. Part of the clones is missing from these tables; in studies checked, under half for an unresolved V gene and the rest for unknown reasons. The sample has about 290,000 clones on record, approximately 80% of them singletons. 4.1% of the sample is held by the ten biggest clonotypes. Sequenced material: peripheral blood. These receptors all come from a woman in her forties or fifties with active or convalescent COVID-19.

The chain links TRBV11-2 to TRBJ2-5; 13 nucleotides align to TRBD2. V gave up 6 bases and J gave up 7 bases; unmatched junction bases: 8. Germline CDR1 reads SGHAT; CDR2 reads FQNNGV. The length of the CDR3 is 15 residues. The chain's CDR3 is CASSILAGGQGTQYF. The CDR3 nucleotides are TGTGCCAGCAGTATACTAGCGGGGGGGCAGGGGACCCAGTACTTC.

The V and J genes are TRBV6-1 and TRBJ1-6, with D perhaps matching TRBD1 (6 bases). The CDR3 length is 17 residues. Trimming stripped 4 bases from V and 0 bases from J, with 13 bases between. The V gene's germline CDR1 is MNHNS and CDR2 SASEGT. The CDR3 region is CASSAQGLSSYNSPLHF. The CDR3 DNA reads as TGTGCCAGCAGTGCTCAGGGGCTTAGCTCCTATAATTCACCCCTCCACTTT.

This clone was detected once. V and J are TRBV7-9 and TRBJ1-1, with a tentative D call TRBD1 (6 bases). CDR3 length: 14 residues. Germline V gives CDR1 SEHNR, CDR2 FQNEAQ (reference sequence). Trimming removed 5 bases at V and 0 bases at J, with 10 bases between. The CDR3 is CASSAGTMNTEAFF. As DNA, the CDR3 is TGTGCCAGCAGCGCCGGGACAATGAACACTGAAGCTTTCTTT.

The chain links TRBV18 to TRBJ2-7; D is unresolved. Germline-derived CDR1 and CDR2 are KGHSH and LQKENI. The ends were cut back, 3 bases at V and 0 bases at J, with 3 bases in the middle. CDR3 length equals 12 residues. The CDR3 DNA reads TGTGCCAGCTCACCCCTCTCCTACGAGCAGTACTTC. Protein sequence: CASSPLSYEQYF.

The chain carries TRBV5-6 and TRBJ1-1; weak D call: TRBD1 (5 bases). Germline assignment: CDR1 SGHDT and CDR2 YYEEEE. V dropped 1 base and J dropped 0 bases, with 7 bases sitting between them. The CDR3 has 14 residues. DNA for the CDR3: TGTGCCAGCAGCTTGACAGGTTTGAACACTGAAGCTTTCTTT. Translating gives CASSLTGLNTEAFF.

The J gene is TRBJ2-1, the V gene TRBV10-3, with D maybe TRBD2 (6 bases). V gave up 0 bases and J gave up 7 bases, with 13 bases separating them. The CDR3 consists of 15 residues. Germline CDR1 reads ENHRY; CDR2 reads SYGVKD. CDR3 sequence (DNA): TGTGCCATCAGTGAGTCGGGAAGGGCGGGGAATGAGCAGTTCTTC. It yields the protein CAISESGRAGNEQFF.

The J gene is TRBJ2-1, the V gene TRBV28, with 7 bases aligning to TRBD1. The CDR3 length is 15 residues. Trimming removed 4 bases from V and 2 bases from J; junction bases left unmatched: 5. Per the germline V gene, CDR1 is MDHEN and CDR2 is SYDVKM. The CDR3 spells CASSSTGEPYNEQFF. CDR3 sequence (DNA): TGTGCCAGCAGTTCCACAGGGGAGCCCTACAATGAGCAGTTCTTC.

This chain links TRBV5-5 with TRBJ2-3, with 7 positions matching TRBD1. The germline gives CDR1 SGHKS, CDR2 YYEKEE (reference sequence). The CDR3 has 14 residues. V lost 2 bases to trimming and J lost 4 bases; unmatched junction nucleotides: 4. CDR3 nucleotide sequence: TGTGCCAGCAGCTTTACAGGGGCCTCAGATACGCAGTATTTT. This sequence encodes CASSFTGASDTQYF.

With respect to this clone: Distinct nucleotide sequences in the sample also encode this CDR3. This chain uses TRBV7-9 with TRBJ1-2; 7 positions match TRBD1. With V trimmed by 5 bases and J by 4 bases, 4 bases remained unmatched. Germline lookup yields CDR1 SEHNR and CDR2 FQNEAQ (reference sequence). The length of the CDR3 is 13 residues. The CDR3 nucleotides read TGTGCCAGCAGCCCGACAGGGATCTATGGCTACACCTTC. This translates into CASSPTGIYGYTF.

CDR3 in DNA: TGTGCCACGCACACCACAGGGGGGTTGGGGGAGCAGTACTTC. This codes for CATHTTGGLGEQYF. The chain is built from TRBV10-3 and TRBJ2-7, with 8 bases aligning to TRBD1. The germline V gene encodes CDR1 ENHRY and CDR2 SYGVKD. The CDR3 spans 14 residues. V trimming: 10 bases; J trimming: 7 bases; junction bases outside the gene matches: 15.

The chain joins TRBV5-4 to TRBJ1-1; TRBD1 matches at 8 bases. J gave up 3 bases and V 1 base, and 2 bases lay outside the gene matches. This CDR3 region has 14 residues. CDR1 is SGHNT and CDR2 is YYREEE in the germline V gene (reference sequence). CDR3 loop: CASSLTGGHTEAFF. CDR3 in DNA: TGTGCCAGCAGCTTGACAGGGGGGCACACTGAAGCTTTCTTT.

V and J are TRBV6-1 and TRBJ1-3; no definite D call. V lost 0 bases, J lost 0 bases, and 3 bases lay in between. This CDR3 is 14 amino acids long. CDR1 MNHNS and CDR2 SASEGT come from the germline V gene. The CDR3 region has the DNA TGTGCCAGCAGTGAAGCTTACTCTGGAAACACCATATATTTT. Translated: CASSEAYSGNTIYF.

This chain joins TRBV6-4 and TRBJ2-3; TRBD2 matches 10 bases. J was trimmed by 3 bases and V by 4 bases; bases with no gene match: 10. Germline V lookup: CDR1 MRHNA, CDR2 SNTAGT. The CDR3 is 17 residues long. CDR3 amino acids: CASSVRGRTSGTDTQYF. CDR3 sequence (DNA): TGTGCCAGCAGTGTCAGAGGGAGGACTAGCGGAACAGATACGCAGTATTTT.

The gene calls are TRBV30 and TRBJ2-7; a possible D gene is TRBD1 (6 bases). The V and J ends lost 0 bases and 6 bases respectively, with 27 bases between them. The CDR3 covers 18 residues. Germline CDR1 is GTSNPN and CDR2 is SVGIG (reference sequence). The CDR3 nucleotides read TGTGCCTGGAGTGTACATTCCGGGGACAACCCCTCCTTTCGCGAGCAGTACTTC. Amino acid sequence: CAWSVHSGDNPSFREQYF. Filled out from reference TRBV30 and TRBJ2-7, the complete variable domain reads SQTIHQWPATLVQPVGSPLSLECTVEGTSNPNLYWYRQAAGRGLQLLFYSVGIGQISSEVPQNLSASRPQDRQFILSSKKLLLSDSGFYLCAWSVHSGDNPSFREQYFGPGTRLTVT.

The chain links TRBV3-1 (or the pseudogene TRBV3-2) to TRBJ2-2, with D maybe TRBD2 (6 bases). The germline gives CDR1 LGHDT, CDR2 YNNKEL (reference sequence). The CDR3 is 16 residues long. V shed 4 bases and J shed 1 base, with 13 bases lying between them. DNA of the CDR3: TGTGCCAGCAGCCCGACGGGACTCGGGAACACCGGGGAGCTGTTTTTT. Residues: CASSPTGLGNTGELFF.

V is TRBV19 and J is TRBJ2-3; D might be TRBD1 (5 bases). Per germline, CDR1 LNHDA and CDR2 SQIVND (reference sequence). V lost 6 bases, J lost 4 bases, and 5 bases lay in between. The length of the CDR3 is 11 residues. The CDR3 region has the DNA TGTGCCAGTAGGGGGCCAGATACGCAGTATTTT. Translation gives CASRGPDTQYF.

The chain couples TRBV19 to TRBJ1-2, with D unresolved. V was trimmed by 4 bases and J by 3 bases, leaving 15 bases between them. CDR3 length equals 15 residues. The V gene's germline CDR1 is LNHDA and CDR2 SQIVND (reference sequence). CDR3: CASSRPAREDYGYTF. The CDR3 DNA follows: TGTGCCAGTAGTAGGCCCGCCAGAGAGGACTATGGCTACACCTTC.

This rearrangement joins TRBV12-3 or TRBV12-4 to TRBJ1-2; D gene unclear. V lost 6 bases and J lost 3, with 11 bases in between. CDR3 length: 13 amino acids. CDR3 loop: CASSYDGDYGYTF. CDR3 in DNA: TGTGCCAGCAGCTATGACGGAGACTATGGCTACACCTTC.

This clone was detected only once. This sequence joins TRBV5-1 and TRBJ2-3; 10 bases agree with TRBD2. Germline CDR1 and CDR2: SGHRS and YFSETQ. J gave up 2 bases and V 0 bases, and 6 bases lay outside the gene matches. The CDR3 is 17 amino acids. The chain's CDR3 is CASSLEPAGGPTDTQYF. The CDR3 DNA follows: TGCGCCAGCAGCTTGGAACCAGCGGGAGGGCCCACAGATACGCAGTATTTT. The whole variable domain, remainder taken from reference TRBV5-1 and TRBJ2-3, is KAGVTQTPRYLIKTRGQQVTLSCSPISGHRSVSWYQQTPGQGLQFLFEYFSETQRNKGNFPGRFSGRQFSNSRSEMNVSTLELGDSALYLCASSLEPAGGPTDTQYFGPGTRLTVL.

The V gene is TRBV19, the J gene TRBJ1-2, with D possibly matching TRBD1 (5 bases). The CDR3 is 13 residues long. Trimming pared 9 bases from V and 8 bases from J, leaving 19 bases between. CDR1 is LNHDA, CDR2 SQIVND, per germline (reference sequence). CDR3 loop: CASAGRRIGGYTF. The CDR3 nucleotides are TGTGCCAGCGCGGGACGGAGAATCGGGGGCTACACCTTC.

CDR3 region: CASSSLSREIGKKQFF. CDR3 coding DNA: TGTGCCAGCAGCTCCTTATCTCGGGAGATCGGGAAGAAGCAGTTCTTC. The rearrangement uses TRBV13 and TRBJ2-1; a possible D gene is TRBD2 (6 bases). Deletions cut 4 bases from V and 11 bases from J, with 24 bases between. From germline, CDR1 is PRHDT and CDR2 FYEKMQ (reference sequence). The CDR3 extends over 16 amino acids. Using reference TRBV13 and TRBJ2-1 for the parts outside the CDR3, the full variable domain is AAGVIQSPRHLIKEKRETATLKCYPIPRHDTVYWYQQGPGQDPQFLISFYEKMQSDKGSIPDRFSAQQFSDYHSELNMSSLELGDSALYFCASSSLSREIGKKQFFGPGTRLTVL.

Many counts were recorded for this clone. The chain carries TRBV9 and TRBJ2-1, with TRBD2 identical over 9 bases. The CDR3 totals 16 residues. Germline V gives CDR1 SGDLS, CDR2 YYNGEE. V shed 3 bases and J 5 bases; nucleotides not matched to a gene: 9. CDR3 in amino acids: CASSAYPGTSNNEQFF. The CDR3 coding sequence is TGTGCCAGCAGCGCTTACCCCGGGACTAGCAACAATGAGCAGTTCTTC.